The 23 T cell receptor beta chains listed next were all sequenced from one sample in a study of shared T cell receptors in the human thymus (dated by TCRdb to the early 2020s). Libraries were constructed by the immunoSEQ multiplex PCR assay. Held by TCRdb, this immuneACCESS table contains in-frame sequences only and omits some clones. Under half of the omission traces to an unresolved V gene where checked; the cause of the rest is unknown. Present in this sample are 630,000 or so clones, approximately 89% of which were seen just once. Roughly 0.0087% of the sample rests with the top ten. This same sample was also part of a study on human thymus T cells.

Sequenced material: thymocytes. The receptors here all came from a boy under three years old with a congenital heart defect. Donor details come from another sample of the same person, matched by shared clones.

This clone was seen a single time. This CDR3 reads CASSQEVSGSGSYGYTF. The CDR3 DNA is TGCGCCAGCAGCCAAGAGGTTTCGGGGTCTGGAAGCTATGGCTACACCTTC. The chain employs TRBV4-3 and TRBJ1-2; D uncertain. Germline-derived CDR1 and CDR2 are LGHNA and YSLEER. Trimming took off 0 bases at V and 4 bases at J, with 18 bases between the two ends. The CDR3 extends over 17 amino acids.

V is TRBV28 and J is TRBJ2-1; 13 bases map to TRBD2. The CDR3 runs to 17 residues. The germline V gene encodes CDR1 MDHEN and CDR2 SYDVKM. The V gene end was trimmed by 5 bases and the J gene end by 6 bases; junction bases not matched to a gene: 10. This CDR3 reads CASSARTSGSRGNEQFF. The DNA for the CDR3 is TGTGCCAGCAGTGCTAGGACTAGCGGGAGTCGTGGCAATGAGCAGTTCTTC.

V gene TRBV11-2 combines with J gene TRBJ2-7; 7 nucleotides align to TRBD1. Trimming at V came to 3 bases and at J to 2 bases, leaving 13 bases not matched to a gene. This CDR3 region has 17 residues. Germline V CDR1 and CDR2: SGHAT, FQNNGV. The CDR3 nucleotides read TGTGCCAGCAGCTTGTTTGGCCGGACAGGCGATGCCTACGAGCAGTACTTC. It specifies CASSLFGRTGDAYEQYF.

The rearrangement joins TRBV19 to TRBJ1-1; maybe TRBD1 (5 bases). V shed 5 bases and J shed 2 bases, with 15 bases lying between them. The germline V gene has CDR1 LNHDA and CDR2 SQIVND (reference sequence). The CDR3 loop spans 15 amino acids. The CDR3: CASSENDRLNTEAFF. CDR3 nucleotide sequence: TGTGCCAGTAGTGAAAATGACAGATTAAACACTGAAGCTTTCTTT.

V gene TRBV18 combines with J gene TRBJ2-5, with 13 bases identical to TRBD2. The V and J ends lost 3 bases and 3 bases, in that order; junction bases with no gene match: 4. The germline gives CDR1 KGHSH, CDR2 LQKENI. This CDR3 spans 16 amino acids. CDR3 residues: CASSPTTSGGKETQYF. The DNA for the CDR3 is TGTGCCAGCTCACCTACGACTAGCGGGGGGAAAGAGACCCAGTACTTC.

This chain links TRBV7-9 with TRBJ2-1; 13 nucleotides align to TRBD2. V was clipped by 4 bases and J by 3 bases; unmatched bases: 6. CDR1 and CDR2 from the germline V gene are SEHNR and FQNEAQ (reference sequence). This CDR3 is built from 17 residues. The CDR3 spells CASSYLGTSGNYNEQFF. The CDR3 DNA sequence: TGTGCCAGCAGCTATTTAGGGACTAGCGGGAACTACAATGAGCAGTTCTTC.

Concerning this clone itself: The junction shows a germline mismatch at one end, possibly a read error. V is TRBV4-2 and J is TRBJ1-1, with a weak D call TRBD1 (5 bases). CDR1 is LGHNA and CDR2 is YNFKEQ in the germline V gene. The CDR3 is 13 residues long. CDR3 amino acids: CASRQGAGGGAFF. The CDR3 DNA reads TGTGCCAGCAGGCAAGGGGCCGGGGGAGGAGCTTTCTTT.

Of note for this clone: At one end, the junction sequence differs from germline, possibly due to a read error. The V gene is TRBV4-3, the J gene TRBJ2-7; 8 nucleotides match TRBD2. The germline V gene encodes CDR1 LGHNA and CDR2 YSLEER. The CDR3 contains 16 residues. The CDR3 reads CASRQDPIAGRYEQYF. Written as DNA, the CDR3 is TGCGCCAGCAGACAAGACCCTATAGCGGGAAGATACGAGCAGTACTTC.

The rearrangement uses TRBV27 and TRBJ1-5, with 8 bases identical to TRBD1. Germline values: CDR1 MNHEY, CDR2 SMNVEV (reference sequence). The trim removed 9 bases at V and 3 bases at J, leaving 7 bases unmatched. There are 14 residues in the CDR3. As DNA, the CDR3 is TGTGCCAGTCAGGGCAGGGGGCACAATCAGCCCCAGCATTTT. Translating it yields CASQGRGHNQPQHF.

V and J are TRBV7-9 and TRBJ2-7, with 11 bases that match TRBD2. The V segment lost 5 bases and the J segment 2 bases; nucleotides outside the gene matches: 5. The CDR3 has 15 residues. CDR1 and CDR2 (germline): SEHNR, FQNEAQ (reference sequence). In DNA, the CDR3 is TGTGCCAGCAGCACGACTAGCGGGATAACCTACGAGCAGTACTTC. Its translation: CASSTTSGITYEQYF.

The chain combines TRBV19 with TRBJ1-1; 8 bases fit TRBD1. V shed 5 bases, J shed 5 bases, and the junction held 10 bases outside the gene matches. This CDR3 has 15 amino acids. Per the germline V gene, CDR1 is LNHDA and CDR2 is SQIVND (reference sequence). The CDR3 region has the DNA TGTGCCAGTAGTGGCCCGACAGGGGAAGGGACTGAAGCTTTCTTT. This sequence encodes CASSGPTGEGTEAFF.

The chain links TRBV7-8 to TRBJ2-2, with D possibly matching TRBD2 (5 bases). This CDR3 spans 15 amino acids. Germline V gene data show CDR1 as SGHVS and CDR2 as FQNEAQ. V was trimmed by 5 bases and J by 5 bases, leaving 15 bases between them. As DNA, the CDR3 is TGTGCCAGCAGCCCAGCCCGAGGGCAGACCGGGGAGCTGTTTTTT. It encodes CASSPARGQTGELFF.

The chain employs TRBV10-3 and TRBJ1-1, with TRBD1 as a possible D gene (5 bases). Germline lookup yields CDR1 ENHRY and CDR2 SYGVKD. CDR3 length: 15 residues. The V end was cut by 2 bases, the J end by 0 bases, with 10 bases between. In nucleotides, the CDR3 is TGTGCCATCAGTGAGGTGCAGGGCATGAACACTGAAGCTTTCTTT. The encoded protein is CAISEVQGMNTEAFF.

The chain employs TRBV28 and TRBJ1-1; TRBD1 might be the D (5 bases). Germline CDR1 MDHEN, CDR2 SYDVKM. Trimming took off 5 bases at V and 0 bases at J, with 10 bases between the two ends. The CDR3 length is 14 residues. CDR3 protein: CASSRTLMNTEAFF. CDR3 bases: TGTGCCAGCAGTCGGACACTAATGAACACTGAAGCTTTCTTT.

V and J are TRBV27 and TRBJ2-7; TRBD2 aligns across 7 bases. The germline gives CDR1 MNHEY, CDR2 SMNVEV (reference sequence). The ends lost 3 bases at V and 3 bases at J; junction bases unmatched: 17. The length of the CDR3 is 18 residues. CDR3: CASSFKPGGHFRYYEQYF. DNA for the CDR3: TGTGCCAGCAGTTTCAAACCGGGAGGTCATTTCCGTTACTACGAGCAGTACTTC.

The rearrangement links TRBV28 to TRBJ2-7; D might be TRBD1 (5 bases). CDR1 and CDR2 from the germline V gene are MDHEN and SYDVKM. This CDR3 contains 14 residues. The V end lost 5 bases, the J end lost 1 base, and 12 bases lay between the germline ends. The CDR3 bases are TGTGCCAGCAGTCGCCAGGGAAATTCCTACGAGCAGTACTTC. Its protein is CASSRQGNSYEQYF.

This clone is a singleton in its sample. This chain links TRBV4-3 with TRBJ2-2; D not resolved. In germline, CDR1 is LGHNA, CDR2 YSLEER. This CDR3 spans 14 amino acids. Trimming pared 0 bases from V and 1 base from J, leaving 3 bases between. CDR3 in amino acids: CASSQDGNTGELFF. CDR3 DNA: TGCGCCAGCAGCCAAGACGGGAACACCGGGGAGCTGTTTTTT.

V gene TRBV19 combines with J gene TRBJ1-5; D is perhaps TRBD1 (6 bases). CDR1 LNHDA and CDR2 SQIVND come from the germline V gene (reference sequence). V lost 4 bases and J 3 bases, leaving 16 bases between the germline ends. The CDR3 has 16 amino acids. The CDR3 DNA reads TGTGCCAGTAGTAGCGGACAGAGCTCTCCCAATCAGCCCCAGCATTTT. Translating gives CASSSGQSSPNQPQHF.

The genes are TRBV6-5 and TRBJ1-6; TRBD1 aligns across 7 bases. CDR1 is MNHEY, CDR2 SVGAGI, per germline. With V trimmed by 6 bases and J by 2 bases, 1 base remained unmatched. The CDR3 sequence is 14 residues long. The CDR3 sequence is CASSQGAYNSPLHF. CDR3 in DNA: TGTGCCAGCAGCCAGGGGGCCTATAATTCACCCCTCCACTTT.

This rearrangement joins TRBV4-3 to TRBJ1-2; 8 nucleotides align to TRBD1. The CDR3 loop spans 17 amino acids. Germline CDR1 LGHNA, CDR2 YSLEER. V lost 5 bases and J lost 1; bases outside the gene matches: 12. The CDR3 sequence: CASSFGIPGQVNYGYTF. CDR3 in DNA: TGCGCCAGCAGCTTTGGGATTCCGGGACAGGTTAACTATGGCTACACCTTC.

J is TRBJ2-7 and V is TRBV5-1; 10 bases line up with TRBD1. Germline V gene data show CDR1 as SGHRS and CDR2 as YFSETQ. The CDR3 sequence is 16 residues long. The trim removed 4 bases at V and 3 bases at J, leaving 10 bases unmatched. The CDR3 protein is CASSPSPGTGVYEQYF. In nucleotides, the CDR3 is TGCGCCAGCAGCCCCAGTCCCGGGACAGGGGTCTACGAGCAGTACTTC.

The V gene is TRBV15, the J gene TRBJ1-4; D is possibly TRBD1 (5 bases). Trimming shortened V by 0 bases and J by 0 bases, and 20 bases separated the two germline ends. The CDR3 totals 20 residues. Per germline, CDR1 LNHNV and CDR2 YYDKDF (reference sequence). CDR3 in DNA: TGTGCCACCAGCAGAGATAAGGGACTCTACTTACCTGCAACTAATGAAAAACTGTTTTTT. Translated, it gives CATSRDKGLYLPATNEKLFF.

This chain joins TRBV28 and TRBJ2-1, with D possibly being TRBD2 (5 bases). The germline CDR1 and CDR2 sequences are MDHEN and SYDVKM. Between the trimmed V and J ends, which lost 4 bases and 5 bases, there was a span of 21 bases. This CDR3 spans 17 amino acids. Here the CDR3 reads CASSSKPRTSPHNEQFF. In nucleotides, the CDR3 is TGTGCCAGCAGTTCCAAACCCAGGACTTCCCCCCACAATGAGCAGTTCTTC.